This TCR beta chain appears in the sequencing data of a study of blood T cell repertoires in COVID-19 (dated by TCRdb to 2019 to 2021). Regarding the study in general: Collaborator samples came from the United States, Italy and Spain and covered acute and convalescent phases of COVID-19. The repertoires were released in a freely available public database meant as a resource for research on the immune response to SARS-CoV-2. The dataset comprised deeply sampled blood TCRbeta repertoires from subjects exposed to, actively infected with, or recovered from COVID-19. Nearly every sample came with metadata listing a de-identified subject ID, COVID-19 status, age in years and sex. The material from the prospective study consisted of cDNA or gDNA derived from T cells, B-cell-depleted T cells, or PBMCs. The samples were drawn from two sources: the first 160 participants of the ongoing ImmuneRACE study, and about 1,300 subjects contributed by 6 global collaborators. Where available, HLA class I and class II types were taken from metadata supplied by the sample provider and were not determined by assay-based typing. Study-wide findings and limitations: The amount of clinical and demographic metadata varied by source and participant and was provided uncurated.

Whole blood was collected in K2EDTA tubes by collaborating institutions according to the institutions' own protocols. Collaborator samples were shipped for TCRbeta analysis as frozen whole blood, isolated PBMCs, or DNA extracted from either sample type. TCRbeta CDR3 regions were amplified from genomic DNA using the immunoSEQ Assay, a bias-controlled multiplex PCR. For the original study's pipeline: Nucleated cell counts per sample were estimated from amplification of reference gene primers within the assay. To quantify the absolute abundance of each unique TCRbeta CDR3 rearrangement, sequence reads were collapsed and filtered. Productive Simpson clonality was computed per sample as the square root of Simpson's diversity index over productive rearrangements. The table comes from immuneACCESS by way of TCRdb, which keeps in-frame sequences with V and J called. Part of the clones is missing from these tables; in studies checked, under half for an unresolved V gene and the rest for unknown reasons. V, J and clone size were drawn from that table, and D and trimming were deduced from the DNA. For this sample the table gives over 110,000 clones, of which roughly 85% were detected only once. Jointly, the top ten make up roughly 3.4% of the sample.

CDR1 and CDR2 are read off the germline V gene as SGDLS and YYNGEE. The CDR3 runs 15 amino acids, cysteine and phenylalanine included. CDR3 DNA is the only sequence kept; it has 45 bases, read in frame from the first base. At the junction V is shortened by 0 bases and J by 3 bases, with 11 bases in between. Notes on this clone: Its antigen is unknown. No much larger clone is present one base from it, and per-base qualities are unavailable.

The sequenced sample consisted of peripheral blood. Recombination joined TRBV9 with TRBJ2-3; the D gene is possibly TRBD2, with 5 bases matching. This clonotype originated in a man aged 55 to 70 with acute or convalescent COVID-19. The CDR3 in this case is CASSVVASPTDTQYF. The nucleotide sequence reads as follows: TGTGCCAGCAGCGTAGTGGCTAGCCCTACAGATACGCAGTATTTT.